The text below deals with one T cell receptor (beta chain). Its antigen is currently unknown. The sample belongs to a study of OX40 agonist ivuxolimab in advanced cancers. Regarding the study as a whole: Expanded clones were, on average, more numerous among CD8+ T cells than CD4+. By week 6 at 0.1 to 3.0 mg/kg, blood CD4+ and CD8+ T cells had expanded clonally.

Trimming cost V 0 bases and J 6 bases, with 11 bases left between them. CDR3 length: 15 residues. CDR1 MNHEY and CDR2 SVGAGI come from the germline V gene. Generated by immunoSEQ multiplex PCR, the TCRdb table keeps only in-frame clones and is missing some. The data contain about 55,000 clones, around 87% of them singletons. The gene calls are TRBV6-5 and TRBJ2-2; D unresolved. This TCR came from an adult with an advanced solid tumor such as melanoma, head and neck, liver or kidney cancer. Sequenced material: CD4+ or CD8+ T cells sorted from blood, taken in a trial of the OX40 agonist ivuxolimab. CDR3 DNA sequence: TGTGCCAGCAGTTACTCGAATTGGCAGGCCGGGGAGCTGTTTTTT. It specifies CASSYSNWQAGELFF.